The 2 T cell receptor beta chains below all came from one sample that was sequenced in a study of a mutant IDH1 vaccine in newly diagnosed glioma. No antigen is known for these receptors. The time point is: week 23, last vaccination. Vaccinated patients received 300 ug of mutant IDH1 20-mer peptide per dose, with topical imiquimod. Clones were sequenced by immunoSEQ multiplex PCR, and TCRdb holds only the in-frame ones, with some missing. This table has tens of thousands of clones, approximately 85% appearing once. The sample was PBMCs, taken from a glioma patient whose treatment included an IDH1 peptide vaccine. The receptors were sampled from a man younger than 45 with glioma. Some clones in this sample may be carry-over from other donors' samples.

The gene calls are TRBV5-5 and TRBJ2-3; D may be TRBD1 or TRBD2 (5 bases each). Germline CDR1 reads SGHKS; CDR2 reads YYEKEE (reference sequence). The CDR3 runs 15 residues. Trimming took off 0 bases at V and 5 bases at J, with 13 bases between the two ends. The CDR3 loop reads CASSLVGDLRDTQYF. The CDR3 nucleotides read TGTGCCAGCAGCTTGGTAGGGGACCTCAGAGATACGCAGTATTTT. The whole variable domain, filled in from reference TRBV5-5 and TRBJ2-3, reads DAGVTQSPTHLIKTRGQQVTLRCSPISGHKSVSWYQQVLGQGPQFIFQYYEKEERGRGNFPDRFSARQFPNYSSELNVNALLLGDSALYLCASSLVGDLRDTQYFGPGTRLTVL.

The chain carries TRBV2 and TRBJ1-2; D is uncertain. The V gene's germline CDR1 is SNHLY and CDR2 FYNNEI. The V and J ends lost 7 bases and 3 bases respectively, with 6 bases between them. This CDR3 contains 11 residues. CDR3 nucleotide sequence: TGTGCCAGCACTCCCGACTATGGCTACACCTTC. This gives the protein CASTPDYGYTF.